One and the same sample provided the 5 T cell receptor beta chains below, sequenced in a study of shared clonotypes between healthy human individuals. Method: immunoSEQ multiplex PCR; TCRdb's copy keeps in-frame clones and lacks some. The table has under 1,100,000 clones, around 76% seen once; the top ten hold 1.4% to 1.5%. The sequencing sample was made of memory CD4+ T cells sorted from blood. The subset denotes: CD45RA-negative fraction. These receptors all come from a man between 18 and 35 years old in good health.

V usage is TRBV6-6 and J usage is TRBJ1-4; 9 bases align to TRBD1. Trimming took 8 bases from V and 7 from J; bases not matched to a gene: 14. Germline lookup yields CDR1 MNHNY and CDR2 SVGAGI (reference sequence). This CDR3 contains 16 residues. The CDR3 protein is CASHTGTGLVGEKLFF. In nucleotides, the CDR3 is TGTGCCAGCCATACCGGGACAGGGTTGGTAGGTGAAAAACTGTTTTTT.

This clone was counted only a few times. This chain connects TRBV19 to TRBJ1-1; 7 bases are shared with TRBD1. V trimming: 3 bases; J trimming: 6 bases; junction bases outside the gene matches: 1. Germline V gene sequence: CDR1 LNHDA, CDR2 SQIVND (reference sequence). The CDR3 spans 12 residues. CDR3 sequence reads: CASSMTGPEAFF. For the CDR3, the DNA is TGTGCCAGTAGTATGACAGGGCCTGAAGCTTTCTTT.

The chain recombines TRBV2 with TRBJ1-4; D is perhaps TRBD1 (5 bases). CDR1 SNHLY and CDR2 FYNNEI come from the germline V gene. V lost 4 bases and J 8 bases, leaving 14 bases between the germline ends. CDR3 size: 14 residues. The CDR3 loop is CASSVLGGHEKLFF. The CDR3 DNA follows: TGTGCCAGCAGTGTATTGGGGGGTCACGAAAAACTGTTTTTT.

The chain links TRBV30 to TRBJ2-7, with TRBD2 identical over 12 bases. J gave up 2 bases and V 5 bases, and 1 base lay outside the gene matches. The CDR3 totals 13 residues. Germline V CDR1 and CDR2: GTSNPN, SVGIG (reference sequence). The chain's CDR3 is CAWGLAGPYEQYF. DNA for the CDR3: TGTGCCTGGGGACTAGCGGGGCCCTACGAGCAGTACTTC.

This clone came up a few times. The chain is built from TRBV28 and TRBJ1-5; D is unresolved. Trimming cost V 7 bases and J 0 bases, with 10 bases left between them. Germline-derived CDR1 and CDR2 are MDHEN and SYDVKM. This CDR3 comprises 14 residues. CDR3 nucleotide sequence: TGTGCCAGCACCCTGGACCATAGCAATCAGCCCCAGCATTTT. Its translation: CASTLDHSNQPQHF.